The clone carrying this T cell receptor beta chain was observed at least ten times. The data stem from a study of T cells in Graves' hyperthyroidism and ophthalmopathy. The CDR3 consists of 14 residues. Germline V gene lookup returns CDR1 PRHDT and CDR2 FYEKMQ (reference sequence). Trimming removed 6 bases from V and 1 base from J; junction bases left unmatched: 3. Amplified TCR beta CDR3 regions came from RNA transcripts. First-round RT-PCR of the TCR CDR3 relied on the HTBI primer set. MiXCR, run by TCRdb on the multiplex PCR reads, gives a single entry per CDR3 protein. The sample consists of about 180,000 distinct CDR3 sequences, roughly 10% of them appearing once.

Sequencing was done on a sample of blood. This receptor was identified in a woman aged 18-29 years with Graves' hyperthyroidism that later progressed to Graves' ophthalmopathy. This chain joins TRBV13 and TRBJ2-5, with 9 bases matching TRBD1. The CDR3 loop reads CASSLTGGQETQYF. The CDR3 DNA reads as TGTGCCAGCAGTCTGACAGGGGGCCAAGAGACCCAGTACTTC.